Below are 30 T cell receptor beta chains sequenced from a single sample in a study of CD8 T cells in ankylosing spondylitis. In TCRdb, the 5' RACE reads were re-called with MiXCR into one record per CDR3 protein. The data contain under 950,000 distinct CDR3 sequences, around 19% of them singletons. Antigen specificity for these receptors is unknown. Study-wide points: Seemingly characteristic of ankylosing spondylitis blood was a TCR beta motif consisting of under 10 highly homologous variants.

Specimen: blood, either unsorted or a sorted T cell fraction (not recorded which). The receptors shown here come from a male donor with ankylosing spondylitis.

This clonotype turned up a few times. The chain is built from TRBV27 and TRBJ1-1; TRBD1 aligns across 8 bases. CDR3 length: 15 amino acids. J lost 6 bases, V lost 6 bases, and 12 bases had no gene match. Germline values: CDR1 MNHEY, CDR2 SMNVEV (reference sequence). The CDR3 nucleotides are TGTGCCAGCAGAGTTCAGGGGGCGCGAATGGCTGAAGCTTTCTTT. Its protein product is CASRVQGARMAEAFF.

This clonotype has more than one count but fewer than ten. The chain links TRBV4-2 to TRBJ1-5; 8 bases line up with TRBD1. Germline CDR1 is LGHNA and CDR2 is YNFKEQ. CDR3 length: 15 amino acids. Unmatched junction bases numbered 9, after V lost 4 bases and J lost 7 bases. This chain's CDR3 is CASSRTGSNGQPQHF. The DNA of the CDR3 is TGTGCCAGCAGCCGGACAGGGAGTAATGGGCAGCCCCAGCATTTT.

The chain links TRBV15 to TRBJ2-7; D is undetermined. The ends were cut back, 0 bases at V and 7 bases at J, with 10 bases in the middle. Germline loops: CDR1 LNHNV, CDR2 YYDKDF (reference sequence). The CDR3 is 13 amino acids. CDR3 protein: CATSRDQAFEQYF. In DNA form, the CDR3 reads TGTGCCACCAGCAGAGACCAAGCCTTTGAGCAGTACTTC.

A few counts support this clonotype. This sequence joins TRBV10-3 and TRBJ2-3; 11 bases are a match to TRBD2. Losses at the gene ends were 3 bases for V and 4 bases for J; bases not matched to a gene: 3. Germline V gives CDR1 ENHRY, CDR2 SYGVKD. The CDR3 is 15 amino acids. In nucleotides, the CDR3 is TGTGCCATCAGTGAAACTAGCGGGAGCCCAGATACGCAGTATTTT. Translation: CAISETSGSPDTQYF.

The rearrangement links TRBV6-2 or TRBV6-3 to TRBJ2-2, with D tentatively TRBD1 (5 bases). The germline V gene encodes CDR1 MNHEY and CDR2 SVGEGT. Trimming pared 6 bases from V and 0 bases from J, leaving 14 bases between. This CDR3 is 16 amino acids long. The chain's CDR3 is CASRQDTSANTGELFF. The CDR3 DNA is TGTGCCAGCAGACAGGACACCTCCGCGAACACCGGGGAGCTGTTTTTT.

This chain uses TRBV20-1 with TRBJ1-2; TRBD1 is a possible D gene (5 bases). The CDR3 consists of 12 residues. Trimming took off 5 bases at V and 6 bases at J, with 13 bases between the two ends. Germline V gives CDR1 DFQATT, CDR2 SNEGSKA (reference sequence). The CDR3 nucleotides are TGCAGTGCTTCGCGGGGGGATAATGGCTACACCTTC. It specifies CSASRGDNGYTF.

The chain is built from TRBV20-1 and TRBJ1-3; no reliable D call. This CDR3 region has 13 residues. From germline, CDR1 is DFQATT and CDR2 SNEGSKA (reference sequence). The V end was cut by 6 bases, the J end by 2 bases, with 11 bases between. The CDR3 coding sequence is TGCAGTGCCCGATTTCTCCCTGGAAACACCATATATTTT. Protein sequence: CSARFLPGNTIYF.

The chain employs TRBV18 and TRBJ2-5; possible D gene TRBD1, 5 bases. This CDR3 comprises 14 residues. Looked up from germline, CDR1 is KGHSH and CDR2 is LQKENI. Trimming left V 3 bases short and J 4 bases short, with 12 bases between. CDR3 sequence reads: CASSPVGLRETQYF. The CDR3, as DNA: TGTGCCAGCTCACCGGTGGGGCTACGAGAGACCCAGTACTTC.

The chain combines TRBV9 with TRBJ2-1; either TRBD1 or TRBD2 may fit D (6 bases each). CDR3 size: 13 residues. Germline V gene sequence: CDR1 SGDLS, CDR2 YYNGEE. Trimming removed 2 bases from V and 10 bases from J, with 13 bases in between. In nucleotides, the CDR3 is TGTGCCAGCAGCGTGGGACTGGGGGCCGAGCAGTTCTTC. It specifies CASSVGLGAEQFF. Based on the CDR3 plus reference TRBV9 and TRBJ2-1, the full variable domain is DSGVTQTPKHLITATGQRVTLRCSPRSGDLSVYWYQQSLDQGLQFLIQYYNGEERAKGNILERFSAQQFPDLHSELNLSSLELGDSALYFCASSVGLGAEQFFGPGTRLTVL.

CDR3 amino acids: CASSYGQGLYNEQFF. For the CDR3, the DNA is TGTGCCAGCAGTTATGGACAGGGGCTCTACAATGAGCAGTTCTTC. V and J are TRBV6-2 or TRBV6-3 and TRBJ2-1, with 9 bases lining up with TRBD1. J gave up 3 bases and V 3 bases, and 3 bases lay outside the gene matches. Germline V gene lookup returns CDR1 MNHEY and CDR2 SVGEGT. This CDR3 contains 15 residues.

The chain links TRBV10-3 to TRBJ2-3, with TRBD2 matching over 9 bases. Germline V gene data show CDR1 as ENHRY and CDR2 as SYGVKD. The CDR3 is 16 residues long. J was trimmed by 4 bases and V by 4 bases; bases with no gene match: 9. CDR3: CAISAQGSGSSDTQYF. The CDR3 DNA sequence: TGTGCCATCAGTGCCCAGGGTAGCGGGAGTTCAGATACGCAGTATTTT.

This clonotype was counted a few times. The chain links TRBV18 to TRBJ2-3; D may be TRBD2 (5 bases). This CDR3 is built from 15 residues. With 3 bases removed from V and 2 bases from J, the gap between germline ends came to 12 bases. Germline assignment: CDR1 KGHSH and CDR2 LQKENI. The CDR3 sequence: CASSPRWEPTDTQYF. CDR3 DNA: TGTGCCAGCTCACCCCGGTGGGAGCCCACAGATACGCAGTATTTT.

The V and J genes are TRBV10-3 and TRBJ1-2; a weak D match, TRBD1 (6 bases). There are 16 residues in the CDR3. The germline gives CDR1 ENHRY, CDR2 SYGVKD. The ends were cut back, 2 bases at V and 4 bases at J, with 17 bases in the middle. In DNA form, the CDR3 reads TGTGCCATCAGTGAGCCCCCACAGGGTAGGAGCTATGGCTACACCTTC. Its protein is CAISEPPQGRSYGYTF.

V is TRBV7-2 and J is TRBJ2-7, with TRBD2 matching over 11 bases. The germline CDR1 and CDR2 sequences are SGHTA and FQGNSA. V dropped 5 bases and J dropped 3; count of bases not matched to a gene: 12. CDR3 length: 17 amino acids. CDR3 sequence reads: CASSLQGATSGGYEQYF. As DNA, the CDR3 is TGTGCCAGCAGCCTCCAGGGGGCAACTAGCGGGGGCTACGAGCAGTACTTC.

This clonotype was seen at least ten times. This rearrangement joins TRBV12-3 or TRBV12-4 to TRBJ1-2; TRBD1 matches at 7 bases. V shed 6 bases and J 6 bases; nucleotides not matched to a gene: 10. This CDR3 has 14 residues. CDR3 nucleotides: TGTGCCAGCAGCCCCCGGACAGGTATTAATGGCTACACCTTC. Protein: CASSPRTGINGYTF.

A few counts support this clonotype. V and J are TRBV15 and TRBJ2-3; D may be TRBD1 (6 bases). Trimming stripped 0 bases from V and 5 bases from J, with 12 bases between. The CDR3 totals 15 residues. CDR1 LNHNV and CDR2 YYDKDF come from the germline V gene (reference sequence). The CDR3 sequence: CATSREVGAGDTQYF. CDR3 bases: TGTGCCACCAGCAGAGAGGTGGGGGCGGGAGATACGCAGTATTTT.

A few counts support this clonotype. The rearrangement uses TRBV21-1 and TRBJ1-1; the D call of TRBD1 is as the table states it, not checked on the DNA. TRBV21-1 is described as a pseudogene. This CDR3 contains 16 residues. The CDR3: CASSKDGEGRDTEAFF. The CDR3 coding sequence is TGTGCCAGCAGCAAAGATGGAGAGGGAAGGGACACTGAAGCTTTCTTT.

The gene calls are TRBV27 and TRBJ2-2, with 7 bases identical to TRBD2. The V gene's germline CDR1 is MNHEY and CDR2 SMNVEV (reference sequence). This CDR3 is 16 amino acids long. V lost 3 bases and J lost 1; bases outside the gene matches: 5. The CDR3 loop is CASSFYASGNTGELFF. The CDR3 region has the DNA TGTGCCAGCAGTTTTTATGCTAGCGGGAACACCGGGGAGCTGTTTTTT.

The CDR3 protein is CAISEGLAGTQYF. For the CDR3, the DNA is TGTGCCATCAGTGAAGGGCTAGCGGGGACGCAGTATTTT. The chain uses TRBV10-3 and TRBJ2-3; 9 nucleotides align to TRBD2. The CDR3 loop spans 13 amino acids. V was pared by 3 bases and J by 9 bases, with 4 bases of the junction left unmatched. The germline V gene has CDR1 ENHRY and CDR2 SYGVKD.

The chain recombines TRBV18 with TRBJ1-4, with no clear D. Trimming stripped 3 bases from V and 8 bases from J, with 7 bases between. This CDR3 spans 12 amino acids. Germline assignment: CDR1 KGHSH and CDR2 LQKENI. The CDR3 spells CASSPASEKLFF. In DNA, the CDR3 is TGTGCCAGCTCACCCGCCTCGGAAAAACTGTTTTTT.

This clonotype was seen only a few times. This rearrangement joins TRBV10-3 to TRBJ2-7; either TRBD1 or TRBD2 may fit D (5 bases each). CDR1 ENHRY and CDR2 SYGVKD come from the germline V gene. This CDR3 has 14 amino acids. Trimming removed 4 bases from V and 3 bases from J, with 13 bases in between. CDR3 bases: TGTGCCATCAGTGCAGGGACCGCTTTCTACGAGCAGTACTTC. It specifies CAISAGTAFYEQYF.

This clonotype was detected a few times. This chain connects TRBV7-9 to TRBJ2-2; the D is unclear. In germline, CDR1 is SEHNR, CDR2 FQNEAQ (reference sequence). Trimming took 2 bases from V and 1 from J, leaving 8 bases between them. The CDR3 totals 15 residues. The CDR3, as DNA: TGTGCCAGCAGCTTATTTCTACAGAACACCGGGGAGCTGTTTTTT. It encodes CASSLFLQNTGELFF.

This clonotype was seen many times. The rearrangement uses TRBV5-1 and TRBJ2-1, with 9 bases identical to TRBD2. The ends lost 5 bases at V and 7 bases at J; junction bases unmatched: 10. Germline V gives CDR1 SGHRS, CDR2 YFSETQ. The CDR3 extends over 15 amino acids. The CDR3 bases are TGCGCCAGCAGACTGGGCGGGGGGGCCGAGAATGAGCAGTTCTTC. Protein sequence: CASRLGGGAENEQFF.

The CDR3 loop is CSARAGAWGTEAFF. The CDR3 DNA sequence: TGCAGTGCCCGGGCGGGGGCTTGGGGCACTGAAGCTTTCTTT. The chain is built from TRBV20-1 and TRBJ1-1; TRBD1 is a possible D gene (6 bases). With 6 bases removed from V and 4 bases from J, the gap between germline ends came to 18 bases. The germline V gene has CDR1 DFQATT and CDR2 SNEGSKA (reference sequence). The CDR3 contains 14 residues.

This clonotype was seen a handful of times. The V and J genes are TRBV3-1 and TRBJ1-1; a weak D match, TRBD1 (5 bases). CDR1 is LGHDT and CDR2 is YNNKEL in the germline V gene (reference sequence). The CDR3 totals 14 residues. Trimming took 2 bases from V and 5 from J, leaving 12 bases between them. The CDR3 DNA follows: TGTGCCAGCAGCCAACCGGGGGAGGGTACTGAAGCTTTCTTT. Encoded protein: CASSQPGEGTEAFF. Drawing the rest from reference TRBV3-1 and TRBJ1-1, the complete variable domain is DTAVSQTPKYLVTQMGNDKSIKCEQNLGHDTMYWYKQDSKKFLKIMFSYNNKELIINETVPNRFSPKSPDKAHLNLHINSLELGDSAVYFCASSQPGEGTEAFFGQGTRLTVV.

This clonotype occurred a few times. The DNA of the CDR3 is TGTGCCAGCTCACCACCCGTAGGGAGCACTGAAGCTTTCTTT. It translates to CASSPPVGSTEAFF. The chain has TRBV18 and TRBJ1-1; D is ambiguous. The CDR3 is made up of 14 amino acids. Germline values: CDR1 KGHSH, CDR2 LQKENI. V lost 0 bases and J lost 4, with 9 bases in between.

This clonotype was seen only a few times. The gene calls are TRBV29-1 and TRBJ2-7, with TRBD2 matching 7 bases. The germline gives CDR1 SQVTM, CDR2 ANQGSEA. This CDR3 contains 12 residues. V shed 4 bases, J shed 7 bases, and the junction held 7 bases outside the gene matches. This CDR3 is CSVAVGRGEQYF. The CDR3 DNA sequence: TGCAGCGTTGCTGTAGGGCGGGGGGAGCAGTACTTC.

The table lists this clonotype with a few counts. The V and J genes are TRBV24-1 and TRBJ1-2, with TRBD1 as a possible D gene (6 bases). CDR1 is KGHDR and CDR2 is SFDVKD in the germline V gene. V was shortened by 3 bases and J by 5 bases, with 21 bases between the two germline ends. The CDR3 is 17 residues long. CDR3 sequence (DNA): TGTGCCACCAGTGATCGCGGTTCACGGGACAACTTATATGGCTACACCTTC. It encodes CATSDRGSRDNLYGYTF.

This clonotype was seen just once. V usage is TRBV20-1 and J usage is TRBJ2-3, with TRBD2 matching 8 bases. The CDR3 length is 16 residues. V lost 3 bases and J lost 2; bases outside the gene matches: 10. Per the germline V gene, CDR1 is DFQATT and CDR2 is SNEGSKA (reference sequence). DNA for the CDR3: TGCAGTGCTAGTGACGGGACTAGAAACCTCACAGATACGCAGTATTTT. Translated, it gives CSASDGTRNLTDTQYF.

This chain connects TRBV4-3 to TRBJ2-1; 7 bases agree with TRBD2. Per the germline V gene, CDR1 is LGHNA and CDR2 is YSLEER. V was clipped by 0 bases and J by 5 bases; unmatched bases: 16. This CDR3 comprises 19 residues. The CDR3 bases are TGCGCCAGCAGCCAAGAATTGAGGGTGGGGCGGGAGTGGGACAATGAGCAGTTCTTC. The encoded protein is CASSQELRVGREWDNEQFF.